One sample yielded the 4 T cell receptor beta chains listed below, sequenced in a study of vaccination effects on CD4 cells after COVID-19. With the ViraFEST assay, the study expanded antigen-specific CD4+ T cells using viral peptide pools, then sequenced them. Culturing for around 10 days preceded CD4+ T cell isolation. Neither prior SARS-CoV-2 infection nor positive nucleocapsid antibodies were present in the vaccine recipients. This table comes from immunoSEQ multiplex PCR, and its TCRdb copy is limited to in-frame clones, with some not included. The sample includes 68,000 or so clones, roughly 80% of them seen just once. Which antigens these TCRs recognize remains unknown. Here the sequenced sample was CD4+ T cells from PBMCs cultured with SARS-CoV-2 spike peptides, taken before COVID-19 vaccination. The receptors were gathered from a human donor who received a COVID-19 vaccine.

The genes are TRBV2 and TRBJ1-2; D not certain. V shed 7 bases and J shed 3 bases, with 15 bases lying between them. There are 14 residues in the CDR3. Germline V gene sequence: CDR1 SNHLY, CDR2 FYNNEI. DNA of the CDR3: TGTGCCAGCACTGGGGAGGCGGGCTACTATGGCTACACCTTC. This sequence encodes CASTGEAGYYGYTF.

This chain joins TRBV5-1 and TRBJ1-2; D may be TRBD1 (5 bases). The CDR3 contains 14 residues. V lost 2 bases and J 5 bases, leaving 13 bases between the germline ends. In germline, CDR1 is SGHRS, CDR2 YFSETQ. CDR3 region: CASSLNGGEYGYTF. The CDR3 DNA sequence: TGCGCCAGCAGCTTAAACGGGGGTGAATATGGCTACACCTTC.

The V call is TRBV9, the J call TRBJ1-2, with D tentatively TRBD1 (5 bases). Germline-derived CDR1 and CDR2 are SGDLS and YYNGEE. Trimming pared 5 bases from V and 2 bases from J, leaving 13 bases between. CDR3 length equals 14 residues. The CDR3 DNA is TGTGCCAGCAGTGCGGGGCAGGGAAACTATGGCTACACCTTC. Translating gives CASSAGQGNYGYTF.

The J gene is TRBJ1-1, the V gene TRBV18; 7 positions agree with TRBD1. The CDR3 has 16 residues. Germline CDR1 KGHSH, CDR2 LQKENI. With V trimmed by 4 bases and J by 1 base, 9 bases remained unmatched. Written as DNA, the CDR3 is TGTGCCAGCTCACGGGCGGGACAGAATAAGAACACTGAAGCTTTCTTT. Protein: CASSRAGQNKNTEAFF.